The sequence of this TCR beta chain was determined in a study of T cell clonotyping in hematopoietic cell transplantation. General study points: Recipient TCR diversity dropped after transplant; expanded clonotypes rose from day 30 to 180. No sorting was done, leaving CD4 and CD8 contributions mixed.

TCRdb's table, derived via immunoSEQ multiplex PCR, lists solely in-frame clones and lacks some. This repertoire shows about 2,600 clones, around 80% found once; its top ten account for 33%. In the case of this clone: What it binds is unknown.

CDR3 size: 14 residues. Germline lookup yields CDR1 MNHNS and CDR2 SASEGT. V gave up 3 bases and J gave up 9 bases; unmatched junction bases: 8. This sequence joins TRBV6-1 and TRBJ2-1; TRBD2 agrees at 7 bases. The sequence derives from a male patient aged 60-69 years who had an allogeneic stem cell transplant, so T cells may come from the graft donor. Some clones in this sample may be carry-over from other donors' samples. This specimen was peripheral blood mononuclear cells, taken 180 days after allogeneic stem cell transplant. CDR3 DNA sequence: TGTGCCAGCAGTGACGGACTAGACGTCGGTGAGCAGTTCTTC. This translates into CASSDGLDVGEQFF.